This is a list of T cell receptor beta chains from one sample in a study of control samples from healthy donors and cancer patients. Clones were sequenced by immunoSEQ multiplex PCR, and TCRdb holds only the in-frame ones, with some missing. This table has 60,000 to 100,000 clones, about 89% appearing once. Sequencing used blood. The receptors originated from a man aged 45-65 years in good health. CDR3s include the opening cysteine and the closing phenylalanine or tryptophan. A D gene is named only where the DNA matches it firmly.

J gene | V gene | D gene | CDR3 protein
TRBJ1-5 | TRBV2 | - | CASSEGTAGGQPQHF
TRBJ2-3 | TRBV6-1 | TRBD2 | CASSGSAGGRTDTQYF
TRBJ1-3 | TRBV6-6 | - | CATVGAVGNTIYF
TRBJ1-6 | TRBV10-1 | - | CASSETANSPLHF
TRBJ2-7 | TRBV5-1 | - | CASSPRTQYEQYF
TRBJ2-2 | TRBV24-1 | TRBD1 | CATSPGTGVLRGTGELFF
TRBJ1-1 | TRBV6-4 | - | CASSDSSRGTEAFF
TRBJ1-5 | TRBV19 | - | CASSIGQLNQPQHF
TRBJ2-1 | TRBV11-3 | - | CASSLSLSYNEQFF
TRBJ2-3 | TRBV27 | - | CATTQRPRATDTQYF
TRBJ2-5 | TRBV6-6 | - | CASSIQDWRGPETQYF
TRBJ1-4 | TRBV5-4 | - | CASSATQGFASEKLFF
TRBJ1-1 | TRBV30 | TRBD1 | CAFNRGFDTEAFF
TRBJ1-6 | TRBV7-2 | TRBD1 | CASSLEGWGQGNSPLHF
TRBJ2-1 | TRBV5-8 | TRBD1 | CASSRESGTGLKNEQFF
TRBJ1-2 | TRBV6-5 | TRBD1 | CASRLTGEHGYTF
TRBJ2-3 | TRBV9 | - | CATGTAASTDTQYF
TRBJ2-2 | TRBV7-2 | - | CASSQSFTGELFF
TRBJ2-7 | TRBV9 | TRBD1 | CASSVASGGVYEQYF
TRBJ2-1 | TRBV5-4 | - | CASSSGGTTPFF
TRBJ1-5 | TRBV30 | - | CAWTTGGEGQPQHF
TRBJ2-1 | TRBV6-5 | TRBD2 | CASSYPRTSGGNEQFF
TRBJ1-2 | TRBV4-3 | - | CASSQDTGALNYGYTF
TRBJ1-2 | TRBV7-6 | TRBD1 | CASSPSGTGDYGYTF
TRBJ1-2 | TRBV25-1 | - | CASSDSDTPFIYGYTF
TRBJ1-1 | TRBV6-5 | TRBD1 | CASTRGQANTEAFF
TRBJ2-1 | TRBV11-2 | - | CASSLSPTSHEQFF
TRBJ2-7 | TRBV7-2 | TRBD2 | CASGLAGREQYF
TRBJ1-2 | TRBV15 | TRBD1 | CATSSPTGQRMGYTF
TRBJ2-1 | TRBV5-1 | - | CASSLDWGSSYNEQFF
TRBJ2-5 | TRBV10-1 | - | CASSEGGETQYF
TRBJ2-2 | TRBV11-2 | TRBD2 | CASSLVAGGFGTGELFF
TRBJ1-4 | TRBV5-5 | - | CASSLDWGNRNEKLFF
TRBJ1-6 | TRBV30 | TRBD1 | CAWRQGGAPNSPLHF
TRBJ1-5 | TRBV6-2/TRBV6-3 | - | CASSPRGEGNQPQHF
TRBJ1-1 | TRBV12-3/TRBV12-4 | - | CASRLLPGGEAFF
TRBJ2-7 | TRBV12-3/TRBV12-4 | - | CASSSGLYEQYF
TRBJ2-2 | TRBV4-2 | - | CASSQDLVSPTNTGELFF
TRBJ2-7 | TRBV6-1 | - | CASSGAGQRRSGYEQYF
TRBJ1-2 | TRBV2 | - | CASSEGDSTYGYTF
TRBJ2-1 | TRBV6-5 | - | CASDVRDQPYNEQFF
TRBJ2-6 | TRBV2 | - | CASSSDLSGANVLTF
TRBJ1-1 | TRBV30 | - | CAWSNPAEAFF
TRBJ1-6 | TRBV7-2 | TRBD1 | CASSLGTGRLNSPLHF
TRBJ1-1 | TRBV10-3 | - | CAISHTGGKNTEAFF
TRBJ2-7 | TRBV30 | - | CAWSSGSPTYEQYF
TRBJ1-6 | TRBV5-1 | - | CASSLDALGVNSPLHF
TRBJ1-4 | TRBV5-8 | TRBD1 | CASSLTSTGDSNEKLFF
TRBJ2-5 | TRBV19 | TRBD2 | CASSMIAGGGETQYF
TRBJ1-1 | TRBV4-3 | - | CASSQEIERGAFF
TRBJ2-2 | TRBV27 | - | CASSLVGFGELFF
TRBJ2-2 | TRBV9 | - | CASSVARRAGELFF
TRBJ1-2 | TRBV29-1 | TRBD1 | CSAAGTVYGYTF
TRBJ2-5 | TRBV4-2 | - | CASSQGGPGETQYF
TRBJ2-1 | TRBV6-5 | - | CASSPEWNNEQFF
TRBJ2-3 | TRBV2 | TRBD2 | CASSLLAGAFTDTQYF
TRBJ2-7 | TRBV29-1 | TRBD1 | CSVHLIGQGAHEQYF
TRBJ1-2 | TRBV19 | - | CASSITDGYTF